Following are 25 T cell receptor beta chains from one sample sequenced in a study of blood T cell repertoires in COVID-19. Produced via immunoSEQ multiplex PCR; TCRdb's table is partial and in-frame only. The sample has 45,000 to 60,000 clones, 82% seen once; the top ten hold roughly 7.7%. Sequenced input: peripheral blood. Receptors were obtained from a woman aged 80 or over with acute or convalescent COVID-19.

V and J are TRBV6-6 and TRBJ2-1, with 9 bases that match TRBD2. The length of the CDR3 is 14 residues. V trimming: 3 bases; J trimming: 4 bases; junction bases outside the gene matches: 1. Germline V gene sequence: CDR1 MNHNY, CDR2 SVGAGI (reference sequence). The chain's CDR3 is CASSYSGGYNEQFF. The CDR3 DNA sequence: TGTGCCAGCAGTTATAGCGGGGGATACAATGAGCAGTTCTTC.

The chain has TRBV15 and TRBJ2-1; 8 bases line up with TRBD2. Per germline, CDR1 LNHNV and CDR2 YYDKDF (reference sequence). V trimming: 1 base; J trimming: 8 bases; junction bases outside the gene matches: 7. The CDR3 is 15 amino acids. In DNA, the CDR3 is TGTGCCACCAGCAGAGGTGGGCGGGGGGTGGATGAGCAGTTCTTC. It specifies CATSRGGRGVDEQFF.

In this sample, this clone turned up once. The rearrangement joins TRBV2 to TRBJ1-2; 8 bases map to TRBD1. Germline CDR1 SNHLY, CDR2 FYNNEI. Losses at the gene ends were 6 bases for V and 2 bases for J; bases not matched to a gene: 2. The CDR3 is made up of 13 amino acids. For the CDR3, the DNA is TGTGCCAGCAGGGGGACAGGCAACTATGGCTACACCTTC. It encodes CASRGTGNYGYTF.

This clone has just one count. The chain recombines TRBV30 with TRBJ1-4, with D perhaps TRBD1 (6 bases). There are 16 residues in the CDR3. The germline CDR1 and CDR2 sequences are GTSNPN and SVGIG (reference sequence). V was trimmed by 1 base and J by 8 bases, leaving 20 bases between them. Here the CDR3 DNA reads TGTGCCTGGAGTGGGATAGTGGCGGGGGCTCGGGAAAAACTGTTTTTT. It translates to CAWSGIVAGAREKLFF.

The V gene is TRBV27, the J gene TRBJ1-2; TRBD1 matches at 10 bases. Trimming cost V 6 bases and J 4 bases; bases outside gene matches: 5. The CDR3 runs 14 residues. The germline gives CDR1 MNHEY, CDR2 SMNVEV (reference sequence). CDR3 sequence (DNA): TGTGCCAGCAGGGGACAGGGGCTTTCCTATGGCTACACCTTC. As protein: CASRGQGLSYGYTF.

This chain connects TRBV19 to TRBJ2-7; TRBD1 matches 10 bases. With 3 bases clipped from V and 5 bases from J, the junction kept 10 bases outside the gene matches. This CDR3 contains 16 residues. The germline V gene has CDR1 LNHDA and CDR2 SQIVND (reference sequence). The CDR3 region is CASSMGAGQGRHEQYF. The CDR3 coding sequence is TGTGCCAGTAGTATGGGTGCGGGACAGGGGCGGCACGAGCAGTACTTC.

The V gene is TRBV21-1, the J gene TRBJ1-1. TRBV21-1 is flagged as a pseudogene. This CDR3 contains 16 residues. CDR3 sequence (DNA): TGTGCCAGCAGCAACCCGCGAGGCCCCTGGAACACTGAAGCTTTCTTT. Translated, it gives CASSNPRGPWNTEAFF.

The rearrangement uses TRBV18 and TRBJ1-3; a possible D gene is TRBD1 (5 bases). Germline V gives CDR1 KGHSH, CDR2 LQKENI. CDR3 length: 13 amino acids. Trimming removed 3 bases at V and 5 bases at J, with 8 bases between. CDR3 residues: CASSPGQRNTIYF. As DNA, the CDR3 is TGTGCCAGCTCACCCGGACAAAGAAACACCATATATTTT.

The genes are TRBV5-6 and TRBJ1-2, with TRBD1 matching 8 bases. This CDR3 region has 14 residues. V gave up 4 bases and J gave up 8 bases; unmatched junction bases: 10. The germline V gene encodes CDR1 SGHDT and CDR2 YYEEEE. The CDR3 sequence is CASSLAGGRGGYTF. CDR3 nucleotides: TGTGCCAGCAGCCTCGCAGGGGGCCGTGGGGGCTACACCTTC.

J is TRBJ1-1 and V is TRBV30; D is unresolved. Trimming pared 3 bases from V and 6 bases from J, leaving 20 bases between. Per the germline V gene, CDR1 is GTSNPN and CDR2 is SVGIG (reference sequence). This CDR3 has 15 amino acids. For the CDR3, the DNA is TGTGCCTGGAGCTCCTGGGGTGGGGAGAAAGCTGAAGCTTTCTTT. It encodes CAWSSWGGEKAEAFF. Complete variable domain (other parts from reference TRBV30 and TRBJ1-1): SQTIHQWPATLVQPVGSPLSLECTVEGTSNPNLYWYRQAAGRGLQLLFYSVGIGQISSEVPQNLSASRPQDRQFILSSKKLLLSDSGFYLCAWSSWGGEKAEAFFGQGTRLTVV.

The chain recombines TRBV14 with TRBJ1-2; maybe TRBD1 (5 bases). The length of the CDR3 is 14 residues. Germline V lookup: CDR1 SGHDN, CDR2 FVKESK. The V end lost 0 bases, the J end lost 8 bases, and 13 bases lay between the germline ends. CDR3 in amino acids: CASSQDRRVGGYTF. DNA for the CDR3: TGTGCCAGCAGCCAAGACCGCAGGGTCGGAGGCTACACCTTC.

CDR3 in amino acids: CASSPAGTLSTEAFF. DNA of the CDR3: TGTGCCAGCAGCCCTGCCGGGACTTTGAGCACTGAAGCTTTCTTT. This chain joins TRBV7-9 and TRBJ1-1; D possibly corresponds to TRBD1 (5 bases). V was trimmed by 5 bases and J by 4 bases, leaving 17 bases between them. CDR1 and CDR2 from the germline V gene are SEHNR and FQNEAQ (reference sequence). The CDR3 has 15 amino acids.

This clone was seen more than once but under ten times. The chain recombines TRBV10-1 with TRBJ1-2, with 11 bases fitting TRBD1. The CDR3 has 19 amino acids. Germline-derived CDR1 and CDR2 are WNHNN and SYGVQD (reference sequence). V trimming: 0 bases; J trimming: 5 bases; junction bases outside the gene matches: 14. CDR3 in DNA: TGCGCCAGCAGTGAGTCTCCCTCCGGACAGGGGGCAGATAGGTATGGCTACACCTTC. Translation gives CASSESPSGQGADRYGYTF.

The V and J genes are TRBV29-1 and TRBJ2-7, with D possibly being TRBD2 (6 bases). With 3 bases removed from V and 3 bases from J, the gap between germline ends came to 9 bases. Per germline, CDR1 SQVTM and CDR2 ANQGSEA. CDR3 length: 12 residues. CDR3 residues: CSVDLGGYEQYF. CDR3 DNA: TGCAGCGTTGATCTGGGAGGCTACGAGCAGTACTTC.

This chain uses TRBV19 with TRBJ2-5, with TRBD1 matching over 7 bases. Germline values: CDR1 LNHDA, CDR2 SQIVND (reference sequence). This CDR3 has 14 residues. V lost 3 bases to trimming and J lost 2 bases; unmatched junction nucleotides: 3. The CDR3 DNA sequence: TGTGCCAGTAGTATCCACAGGGGACAAGAGACCCAGTACTTC. This gives the protein CASSIHRGQETQYF. Variable domain in full (rest from reference TRBV19 and TRBJ2-5): DGGITQSPKYLFRKEGQNVTLSCEQNLNHDAMYWYRQDPGQGLRLIYYSQIVNDFQKGDIAEGYSVSREKKESFPLTVTSAQKNPTAFYLCASSIHRGQETQYFGPGTRLLVL.

The rearrangement links TRBV29-1 to TRBJ1-1, with D unclear. V lost 2 bases and J lost 6, with 10 bases in between. The CDR3 has 12 amino acids. Germline V gives CDR1 SQVTM, CDR2 ANQGSEA. In nucleotides, the CDR3 is TGCAGCGTTGAATTCCCGAGGTCTGAAGCTTTCTTT. This sequence encodes CSVEFPRSEAFF.

This clone was counted between two and nine times. Other nucleotide sequences in the sample specify the same CDR3. The rearrangement links TRBV5-5 to TRBJ1-6, with TRBD1 matching over 11 bases. Looked up from germline, CDR1 is SGHKS and CDR2 is YYEKEE (reference sequence). The trim removed 4 bases at V and 6 bases at J, leaving 3 bases unmatched. The CDR3 length is 15 residues. The CDR3 spells CASSGGTGGNSPLHF. The CDR3 nucleotides are TGTGCCAGCAGCGGTGGGACAGGGGGTAATTCACCCCTCCACTTT.

In DNA, the CDR3 is TGTGCCAGCAGCTCCCGGGGGGGGAACACTGAAGCTTTCTTT. It specifies CASSSRGGNTEAFF. This chain links TRBV3-1 (or the pseudogene TRBV3-2) with TRBJ1-1, with D perhaps matching TRBD1 (5 bases). Trimming pared 5 bases from V and 1 base from J, leaving 11 bases between. This CDR3 spans 14 amino acids. Germline CDR1 is LGHDT and CDR2 is YNNKEL (reference sequence).

The chain employs TRBV27 and TRBJ1-4; 8 bases fit TRBD1. The length of the CDR3 is 13 residues. CDR1 and CDR2 from the germline V gene are MNHEY and SMNVEV (reference sequence). The ends lost 3 bases at V and 11 bases at J; junction bases unmatched: 5. The CDR3 region has the DNA TGTGCCAGCAGTTTTGCCAGGGGGCTGAAACTGTTTTTT. Translation: CASSFARGLKLFF.

The V gene is TRBV7-7, the J gene TRBJ2-5; TRBD1 agrees at 7 bases. The CDR3 is 14 residues long. Germline V gives CDR1 SSHAT, CDR2 FNYEAQ (reference sequence). With V trimmed by 5 bases and J by 5 bases, 8 bases remained unmatched. The CDR3 loop is CASSPTGARETQYF. The CDR3 DNA sequence: TGTGCCAGCAGCCCTACAGGGGCGCGGGAGACCCAGTACTTC.

The chain recombines TRBV3-1 (or the pseudogene TRBV3-2) with TRBJ2-6, with 7 bases aligning to TRBD1. Germline trimming cut 1 base from V and 0 bases from J; bases unmatched to any gene: 9. The germline V gene encodes CDR1 LGHDT and CDR2 YNNKEL (reference sequence). CDR3 length: 19 amino acids. CDR3 DNA: TGTGCCAGCAGCCAAGGCAGGGGGTCGAGGAACTCTGGGGCCAACGTCCTGACTTTC. Residues: CASSQGRGSRNSGANVLTF.

The CDR3 loop is CAIGQGNYGYTF. For the CDR3, the DNA is TGTGCCATCGGACAGGGGAACTATGGCTACACCTTC. The chain uses TRBV10-3 and TRBJ1-2, with 9 bases fitting TRBD1. The J segment lost 2 bases and the V segment lost 8 bases, leaving 0 bases of the junction unmatched. The CDR3 runs to 12 residues. Per the germline V gene, CDR1 is ENHRY and CDR2 is SYGVKD.

The chain uses TRBV7-2 and TRBJ2-4; D unclear. This CDR3 spans 17 amino acids. From germline, CDR1 is SGHTA and CDR2 FQGNSA. Trimming pared 1 base from V and 1 base from J, leaving 14 bases between. The CDR3 coding sequence is TGTGCCAGCAGCTTAGGGTCCGCTAGTCGGGCCAAAAACATTCAGTACTTC. This gives the protein CASSLGSASRAKNIQYF.

The chain carries TRBV15 and TRBJ2-7, with 9 bases lining up with TRBD2. Germline values: CDR1 LNHNV, CDR2 YYDKDF (reference sequence). The CDR3 spans 15 residues. V was pared by 1 base and J by 2 bases, with 3 bases of the junction left unmatched. The CDR3 DNA sequence: TGTGCCACCAGCAGAGTCACTAGCGGGCCCTACGAGCAGTACTTC. Protein sequence: CATSRVTSGPYEQYF.

This clone was picked up a small number of times. The rearrangement joins TRBV12-5 to TRBJ1-1, with D unresolved. Germline V gene data show CDR1 as LGHNT and CDR2 as FRNRAP. Deletions cut 5 bases from V and 4 bases from J, with 5 bases between. The CDR3 contains 11 residues. CDR3 loop: CASGPFTEAFF. The CDR3 region has the DNA TGTGCTAGTGGTCCCTTCACTGAAGCTTTCTTT.